This TCR beta chain derives from a study of tissue T cells after allogeneic stem cell transplantation. Sequenced by immunoSEQ multiplex PCR; TCRdb stores in-frame clones only, minus some. Here the sample spans some 22,000 clones, over 55% being singletons. In regard to this clone: Mouse names are used for the genes. The read ends 1 residue shy of where the CDR3 ends; the end is completed using the germline J gene.

From germline, CDR1 is NNHNN and CDR2 SYGAGS (reference sequence). The CDR3 is 15 residues long. The V gene end was trimmed by 3 bases and the J gene end by 3 bases; junction bases not matched to a gene: 4. This clonotype was obtained from a female BALB/c mouse in good health. The mice in this strain carry MHC haplotype H2-d. The V call is TRBV13-2, the J call TRBJ1-4; TRBD1 matches 8 bases. Sequencing was carried out using spleen. CDR3 residues: CASGGRQGTNERLFF. CDR3 DNA (partial): TGTGCCAGCGGTGGGAGACAGGGGACCAACGAAAGATTATTT.